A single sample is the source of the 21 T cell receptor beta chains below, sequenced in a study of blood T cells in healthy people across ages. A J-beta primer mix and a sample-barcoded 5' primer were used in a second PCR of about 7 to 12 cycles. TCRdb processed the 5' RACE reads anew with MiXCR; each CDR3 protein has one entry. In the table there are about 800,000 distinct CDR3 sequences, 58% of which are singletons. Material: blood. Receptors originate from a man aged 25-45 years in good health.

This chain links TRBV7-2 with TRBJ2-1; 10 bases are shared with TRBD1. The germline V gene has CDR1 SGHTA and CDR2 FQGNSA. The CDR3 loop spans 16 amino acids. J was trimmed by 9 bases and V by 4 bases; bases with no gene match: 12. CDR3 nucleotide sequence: TGTGCCAGCAGCTGGATCCTAAGGGACAGGGGAGGTGAGCAGTTCTTC. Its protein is CASSWILRDRGGEQFF.

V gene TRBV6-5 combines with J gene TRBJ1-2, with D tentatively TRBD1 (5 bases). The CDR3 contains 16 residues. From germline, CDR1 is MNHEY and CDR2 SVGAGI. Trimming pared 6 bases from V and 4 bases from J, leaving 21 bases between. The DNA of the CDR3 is TGTGCCAGCAGAACAATACCGGACAAGGGAGGCTATGGCTACACCTTC. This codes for CASRTIPDKGGYGYTF.

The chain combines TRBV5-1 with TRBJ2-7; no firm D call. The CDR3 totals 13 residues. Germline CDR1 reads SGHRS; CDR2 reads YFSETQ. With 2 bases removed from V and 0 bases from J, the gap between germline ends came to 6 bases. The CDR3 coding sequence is TGCGCCAGCAGCTTTGACCTCTCCTACGAGCAGTACTTC. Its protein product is CASSFDLSYEQYF. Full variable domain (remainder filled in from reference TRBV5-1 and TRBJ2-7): KAGVTQTPRYLIKTRGQQVTLSCSPISGHRSVSWYQQTPGQGLQFLFEYFSETQRNKGNFPGRFSGRQFSNSRSEMNVSTLELGDSALYLCASSFDLSYEQYFGPGTRLTVT.

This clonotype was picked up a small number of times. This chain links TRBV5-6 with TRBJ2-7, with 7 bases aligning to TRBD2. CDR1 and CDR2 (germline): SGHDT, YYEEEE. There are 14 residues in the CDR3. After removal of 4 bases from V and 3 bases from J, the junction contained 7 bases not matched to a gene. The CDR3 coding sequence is TGTGCCAGCAGCCCTGGGCGGGGGATCTACGAGCAGTACTTC. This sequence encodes CASSPGRGIYEQYF.

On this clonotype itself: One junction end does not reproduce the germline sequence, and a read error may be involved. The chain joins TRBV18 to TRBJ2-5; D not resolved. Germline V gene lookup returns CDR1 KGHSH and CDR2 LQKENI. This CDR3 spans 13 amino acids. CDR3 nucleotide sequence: TGTGCCACCTCACCCTATACCAAGGAGACCCAGTACTTC. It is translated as CATSPYTKETQYF. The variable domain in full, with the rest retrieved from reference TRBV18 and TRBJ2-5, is NAGVMQNPRHLVRRRGQEARLRCSPMKGHSHVYWYRQLPEEGLKFMVYLQKENIIDESGMPKERFSAEFPKEGPSILRIQQVVRGDSAAYFCATSPYTKETQYFGPGTRLLVL.

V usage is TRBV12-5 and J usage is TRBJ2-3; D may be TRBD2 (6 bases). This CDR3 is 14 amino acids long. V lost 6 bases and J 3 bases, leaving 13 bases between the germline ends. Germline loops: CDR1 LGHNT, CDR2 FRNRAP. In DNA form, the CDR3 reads TGTGCTAGTGGCCCGGGGGTTGGAACAGATACGCAGTATTTT. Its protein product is CASGPGVGTDTQYF.

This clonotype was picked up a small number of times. The CDR3: CASRSGTQQFF. CDR3 in DNA: TGCGCCAGCCGCTCCGGGACTCAGCAGTTCTTC. The chain links TRBV10-1 to TRBJ2-1; D might be TRBD2 (6 bases). The CDR3 sequence is 11 residues long. The ends were cut back, 8 bases at V and 11 bases at J, with 13 bases in the middle. The germline gives CDR1 WNHNN, CDR2 SYGVQD (reference sequence).

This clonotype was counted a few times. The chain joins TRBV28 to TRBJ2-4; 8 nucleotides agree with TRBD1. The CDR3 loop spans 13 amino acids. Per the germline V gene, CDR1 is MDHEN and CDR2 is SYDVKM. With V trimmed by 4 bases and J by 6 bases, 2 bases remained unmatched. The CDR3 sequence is CASSYTGGNIQYF. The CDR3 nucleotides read TGTGCCAGCAGTTACACAGGGGGAAACATTCAGTACTTC. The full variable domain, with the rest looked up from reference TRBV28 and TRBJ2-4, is DVKVTQSSRYLVKRTGEKVFLECVQDMDHENMFWYRQDPGLGLRLIYFSYDVKMKEKGDIPEGYSVSREKKERFSLILESASTNQTSMYLCASSYTGGNIQYFGAGTRLSVL.

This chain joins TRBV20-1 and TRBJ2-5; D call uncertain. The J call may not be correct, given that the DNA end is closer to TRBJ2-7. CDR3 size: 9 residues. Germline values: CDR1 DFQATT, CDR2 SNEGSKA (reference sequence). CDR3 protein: CSVGYEQYF. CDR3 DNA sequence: TGCAGTGTGGGCTACGAGCAGTACTTC.

The CDR3 nucleotides are TGTGCCAGCAGTTTCCCCCACAGGGAAGCTACGCAGTATTTT. This encodes CASSFPHREATQYF. This chain uses TRBV12-3 or TRBV12-4 with TRBJ2-3, with D tentatively TRBD1 (6 bases). This CDR3 is 14 amino acids long. The V and J ends lost 3 bases and 8 bases respectively, with 15 bases between them.

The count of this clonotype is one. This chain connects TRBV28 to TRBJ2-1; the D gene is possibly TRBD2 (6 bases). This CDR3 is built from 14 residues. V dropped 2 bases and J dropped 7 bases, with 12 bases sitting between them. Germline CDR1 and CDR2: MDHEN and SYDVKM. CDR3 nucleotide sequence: TGTGCCAGCAGTTTACGGAGTGGGGGGAATGAGCAGTTCTTC. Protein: CASSLRSGGNEQFF.

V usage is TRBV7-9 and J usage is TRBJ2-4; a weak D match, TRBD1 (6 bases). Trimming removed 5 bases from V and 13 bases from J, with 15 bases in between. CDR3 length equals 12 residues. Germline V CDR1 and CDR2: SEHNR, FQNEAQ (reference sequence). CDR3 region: CASSVPQGSQYF. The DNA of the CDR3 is TGTGCCAGCAGCGTACCCCAGGGGTCCCAGTACTTC.

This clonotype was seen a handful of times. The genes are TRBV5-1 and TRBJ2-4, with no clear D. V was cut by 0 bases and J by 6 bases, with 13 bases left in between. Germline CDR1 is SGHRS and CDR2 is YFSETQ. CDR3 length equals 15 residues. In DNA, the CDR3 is TGCGCCAGCAGCTTGGTTTACGGGTCTGCAAACATTCAGTACTTC. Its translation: CASSLVYGSANIQYF.

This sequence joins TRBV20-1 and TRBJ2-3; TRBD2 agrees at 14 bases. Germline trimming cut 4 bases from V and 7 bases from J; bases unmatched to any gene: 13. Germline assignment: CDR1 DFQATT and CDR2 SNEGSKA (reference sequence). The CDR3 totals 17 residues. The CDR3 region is CSAKGTSGGSQSNTQYF. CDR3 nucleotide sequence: TGCAGTGCTAAGGGGACTAGCGGGGGCTCCCAATCCAATACGCAGTATTTT.

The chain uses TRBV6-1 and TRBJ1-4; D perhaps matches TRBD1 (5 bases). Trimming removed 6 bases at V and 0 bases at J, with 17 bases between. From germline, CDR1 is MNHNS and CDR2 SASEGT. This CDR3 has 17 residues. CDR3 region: CASRKGRKGATNEKLFF. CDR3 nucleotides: TGTGCCAGCAGAAAAGGGCGTAAAGGGGCAACTAATGAAAAACTGTTTTTT.

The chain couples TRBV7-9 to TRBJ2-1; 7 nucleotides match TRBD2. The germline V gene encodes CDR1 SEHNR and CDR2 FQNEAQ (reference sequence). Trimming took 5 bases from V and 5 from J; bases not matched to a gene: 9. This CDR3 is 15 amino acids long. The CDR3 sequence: CASSPRRGGDNEQFF. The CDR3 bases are TGTGCCAGCAGCCCCCGACGGGGAGGGGACAATGAGCAGTTCTTC.

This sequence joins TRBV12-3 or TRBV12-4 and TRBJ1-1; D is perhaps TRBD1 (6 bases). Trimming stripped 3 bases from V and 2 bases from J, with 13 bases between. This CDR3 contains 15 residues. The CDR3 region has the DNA TGTGCCAGCAGTTTGGGGGCGATAACAAACACTGAAGCTTTCTTT. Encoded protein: CASSLGAITNTEAFF.

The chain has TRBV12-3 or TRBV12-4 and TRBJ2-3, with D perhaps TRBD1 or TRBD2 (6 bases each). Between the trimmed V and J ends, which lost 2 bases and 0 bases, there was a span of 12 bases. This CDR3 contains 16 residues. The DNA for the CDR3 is TGTGCCAGCAGTTTAATCCCGGGGGCTAGCACAGATACGCAGTATTTT. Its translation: CASSLIPGASTDTQYF.

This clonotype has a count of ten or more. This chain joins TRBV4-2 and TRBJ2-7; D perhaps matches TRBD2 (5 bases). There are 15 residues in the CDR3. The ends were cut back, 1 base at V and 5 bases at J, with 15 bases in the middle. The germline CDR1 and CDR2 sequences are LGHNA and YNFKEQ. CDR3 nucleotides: TGTGCCAGCAGCCAAGTCCAGGACTCCACCGACGAGCAGTACTTC. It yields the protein CASSQVQDSTDEQYF.

The CDR3 sequence: CASSYSIRCEWSGGSSYNEQFF. The CDR3 nucleotides read TGTGCCAGCAGTTACTCTATAAGGTGCGAATGGTCAGGGGGATCCTCCTACAATGAGCAGTTCTTC. The chain has TRBV6-5 and TRBJ2-1, with TRBD1 identical over 7 bases. This CDR3 has 22 residues. The germline V gene encodes CDR1 MNHEY and CDR2 SVGAGI. V gave up 0 bases and J gave up 0 bases; unmatched junction bases: 20.

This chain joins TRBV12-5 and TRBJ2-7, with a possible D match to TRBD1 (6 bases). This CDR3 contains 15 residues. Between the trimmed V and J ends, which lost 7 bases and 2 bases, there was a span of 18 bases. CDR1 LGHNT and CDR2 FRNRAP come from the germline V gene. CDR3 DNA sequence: TGTGCTAGTGCATATTTCGGGACAATGACCTACGAGCAGTACTTC. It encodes CASAYFGTMTYEQYF.